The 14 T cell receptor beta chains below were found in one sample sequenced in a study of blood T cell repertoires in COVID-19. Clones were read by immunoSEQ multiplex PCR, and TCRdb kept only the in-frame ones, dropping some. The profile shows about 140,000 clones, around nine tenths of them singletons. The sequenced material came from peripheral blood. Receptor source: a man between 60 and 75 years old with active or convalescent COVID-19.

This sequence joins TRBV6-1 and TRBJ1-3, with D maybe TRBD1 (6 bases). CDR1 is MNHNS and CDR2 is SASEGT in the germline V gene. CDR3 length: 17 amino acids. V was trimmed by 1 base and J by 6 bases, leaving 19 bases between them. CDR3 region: CASSEGARGYWTNTIYF. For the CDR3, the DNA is TGTGCCAGCAGTGAAGGGGCCAGGGGCTACTGGACAAACACCATATATTTT.

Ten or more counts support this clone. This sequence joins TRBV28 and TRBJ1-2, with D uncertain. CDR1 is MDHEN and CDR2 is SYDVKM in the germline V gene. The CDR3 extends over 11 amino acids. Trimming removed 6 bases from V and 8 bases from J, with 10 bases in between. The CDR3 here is CASSPSEGYTF. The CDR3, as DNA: TGTGCCAGCAGCCCGTCTGAGGGCTACACCTTC.

CDR3: CASSPGQGVRNTEAFF. CDR3 bases: TGTGCCAGCTCACCGGGACAGGGGGTCCGGAACACTGAAGCTTTCTTT. The rearrangement uses TRBV18 and TRBJ1-1; 11 bases are a match to TRBD1. Looked up from germline, CDR1 is KGHSH and CDR2 is LQKENI. The V and J ends lost 3 bases and 1 base, in that order; junction bases with no gene match: 4. This CDR3 is built from 16 residues.

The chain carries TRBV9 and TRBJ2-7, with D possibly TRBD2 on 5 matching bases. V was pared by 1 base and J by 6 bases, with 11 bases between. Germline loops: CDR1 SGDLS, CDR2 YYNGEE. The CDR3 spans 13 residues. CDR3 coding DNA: TGTGCCAGCAGCGTACTGGGAGCTGGCGAGCAGTACTTC. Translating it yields CASSVLGAGEQYF.

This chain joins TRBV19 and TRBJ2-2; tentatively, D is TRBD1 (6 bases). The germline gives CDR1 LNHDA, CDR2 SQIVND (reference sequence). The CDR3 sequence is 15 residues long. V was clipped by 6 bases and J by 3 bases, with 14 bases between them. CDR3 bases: TGTGCCAGTAGCCACAGGGATGGGTACACCGGGGAGCTGTTTTTT. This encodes CASSHRDGYTGELFF.

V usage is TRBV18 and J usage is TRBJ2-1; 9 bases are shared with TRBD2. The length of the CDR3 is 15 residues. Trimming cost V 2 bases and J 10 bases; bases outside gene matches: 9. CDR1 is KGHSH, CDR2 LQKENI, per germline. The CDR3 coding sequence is TGTGCCAGCTCACCAGTTAGCGGGAGCGTCAGGGAGCAGTTCTTC. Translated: CASSPVSGSVREQFF.

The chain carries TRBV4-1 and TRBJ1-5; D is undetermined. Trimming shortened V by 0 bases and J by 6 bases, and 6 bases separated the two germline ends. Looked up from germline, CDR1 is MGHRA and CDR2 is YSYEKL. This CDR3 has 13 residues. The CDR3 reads CASSQDLSQPQHF. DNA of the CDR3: TGCGCCAGCAGCCAAGATCTAAGTCAGCCCCAGCATTTT.

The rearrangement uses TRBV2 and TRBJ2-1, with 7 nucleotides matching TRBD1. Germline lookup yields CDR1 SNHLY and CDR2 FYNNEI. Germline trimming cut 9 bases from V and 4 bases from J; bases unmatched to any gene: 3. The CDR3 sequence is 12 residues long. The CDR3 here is CARSGQYNEQFF. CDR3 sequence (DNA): TGTGCCAGATCGGGACAGTACAATGAGCAGTTCTTC.

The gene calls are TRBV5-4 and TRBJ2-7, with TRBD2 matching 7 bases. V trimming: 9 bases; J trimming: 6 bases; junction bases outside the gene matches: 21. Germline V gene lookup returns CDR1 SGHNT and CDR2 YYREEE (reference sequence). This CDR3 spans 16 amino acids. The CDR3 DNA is TGTGCCACCTTCCCCCGTCTGGCGGGAGAGATGGGCGAGCAGTACTTC. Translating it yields CATFPRLAGEMGEQYF.

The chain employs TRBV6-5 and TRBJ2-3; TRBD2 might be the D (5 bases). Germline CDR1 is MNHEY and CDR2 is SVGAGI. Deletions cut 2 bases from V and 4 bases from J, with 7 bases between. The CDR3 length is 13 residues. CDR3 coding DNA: TGTGCCAGCAGTTACCCCGGGGCAGATACGCAGTATTTT. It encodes CASSYPGADTQYF.

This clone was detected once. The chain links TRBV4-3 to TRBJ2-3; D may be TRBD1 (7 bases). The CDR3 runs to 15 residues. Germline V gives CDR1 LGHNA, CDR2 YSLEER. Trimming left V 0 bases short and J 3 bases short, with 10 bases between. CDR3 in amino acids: CASSQDRGDTDTQYF. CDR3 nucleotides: TGCGCCAGCAGCCAAGACAGGGGGGATACAGATACGCAGTATTTT.

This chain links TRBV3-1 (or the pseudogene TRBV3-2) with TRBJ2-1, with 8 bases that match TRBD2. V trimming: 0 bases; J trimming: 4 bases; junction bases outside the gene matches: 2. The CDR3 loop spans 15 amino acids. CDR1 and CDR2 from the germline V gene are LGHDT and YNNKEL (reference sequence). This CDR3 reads CASSQEASGYNEQFF. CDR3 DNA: TGTGCCAGCAGCCAAGAGGCTAGCGGGTACAATGAGCAGTTCTTC.

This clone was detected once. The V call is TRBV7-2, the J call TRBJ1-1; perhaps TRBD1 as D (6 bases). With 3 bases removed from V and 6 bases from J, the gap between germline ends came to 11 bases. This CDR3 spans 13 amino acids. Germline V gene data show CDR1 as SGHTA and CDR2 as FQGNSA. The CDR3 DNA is TGTGCCAGCAGCTTGGGGCAGGGGTCTGAAGCTTTCTTT. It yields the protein CASSLGQGSEAFF.

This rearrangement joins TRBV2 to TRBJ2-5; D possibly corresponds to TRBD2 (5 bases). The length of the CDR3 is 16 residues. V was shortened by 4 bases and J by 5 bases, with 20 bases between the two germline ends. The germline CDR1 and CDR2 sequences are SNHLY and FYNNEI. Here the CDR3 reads CASSGRAARAGETQYF. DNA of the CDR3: TGTGCCAGCAGTGGACGAGCGGCCCGGGCTGGGGAGACCCAGTACTTC.